Below are 28 T cell receptor beta chains sequenced from a single sample in a study of immune heterogeneity within non-small cell lung tumors. Genomic DNA extracted from bulk tumor tissue served as template. A total of 550 to 650 ng was used per sample. Several biopsies were collected from each primary tumor during surgery. They were spaced as far apart as possible within the tumor mass. Samples came from untreated patients having curative surgery for newly diagnosed non-small cell lung cancer. With 32 V and 13 J primers, multiplex PCR amplified the TCR beta CDR3. TCRdb fed the multiplex PCR reads into MiXCR, producing one record per CDR3 protein. This table has about 2,900 distinct CDR3 sequences, around two fifths appearing once. Sequences were obtained from lung tumor tissue. These receptors came from a woman aged 50 to 60 with non-small cell lung cancer.

The CDR3, as DNA: TGTGCCATCAGCTCCGGGACAGGGAACTCCTATAATTCACCCCTCCACTTT. Translation: CAISSGTGNSYNSPLHF. V is TRBV10-3 and J is TRBJ1-6, with TRBD1 matching 9 bases. V shed 6 bases, J shed 0 bases, and the junction held 6 bases outside the gene matches. The CDR3 covers 17 residues. CDR1 is ENHRY and CDR2 is SYGVKD in the germline V gene.

There are a few counts of this clonotype. This clone may be a read error of a much larger clone one base away. V usage is TRBV28 and J usage is TRBJ1-3; 7 nucleotides align to TRBD1. This CDR3 is built from 12 residues. With 8 bases clipped from V and 6 bases from J, the junction kept 4 bases outside the gene matches. The germline V gene encodes CDR1 MDHEN and CDR2 SYDVKM. CDR3 bases: TGTGCCAGCTACAGGGGACCAAACACCATATATTTT. This gives the protein CASYRGPNTIYF.

The chain joins TRBV15 to TRBJ2-7; 11 bases map to TRBD2. Germline-derived CDR1 and CDR2 are LNHNV and YYDKDF (reference sequence). V lost 3 bases, J lost 6 bases, and 4 bases stayed unmatched. This CDR3 comprises 14 residues. The CDR3 reads CATSSTSGRSEQYF. The CDR3 DNA reads TGTGCCACCAGCAGTACTAGCGGGAGAAGCGAGCAGTACTTC.

This clonotype is classed as medium-sized. This chain joins TRBV7-9 and TRBJ2-7, with unresolved D. Per the germline V gene, CDR1 is SEHNR and CDR2 is FQNEAQ (reference sequence). V dropped 1 base and J dropped 4 bases, with 14 bases sitting between them. The CDR3 consists of 15 residues. The chain's CDR3 is CASSLGSSAGYEQYF. In DNA, the CDR3 is TGTGCCAGCAGCTTAGGGTCGTCGGCCGGGTACGAGCAGTACTTC.

The chain has TRBV6-2 or TRBV6-3 and TRBJ2-1, with D unresolved. Germline CDR1 is MNHEY and CDR2 is SVGEGT. Trimming left V 6 bases short and J 10 bases short, with 13 bases between. The length of the CDR3 is 12 residues. CDR3 in DNA: TGTGCCAGCAGCTACGGCGCCACAGAGCAGTTCTTC. This codes for CASSYGATEQFF.

The chain employs TRBV2 and TRBJ1-5, with D maybe TRBD1 (5 bases). Germline assignment: CDR1 SNHLY and CDR2 FYNNEI. The CDR3 totals 12 residues. Deletions cut 7 bases from V and 3 bases from J, with 7 bases between. The CDR3 spells CASKTDNQPQHF. The CDR3 nucleotides read TGTGCCAGCAAGACAGACAATCAGCCCCAGCATTTT.

The chain has TRBV7-6 and TRBJ2-7; 10 bases fit TRBD2. The germline CDR1 and CDR2 sequences are SGHVS and FNYEAQ. V shed 2 bases and J 7 bases; nucleotides not matched to a gene: 8. The CDR3 is made up of 15 amino acids. The CDR3 DNA reads TGTGCCAGCAGCTTAACTAGCGGGGCCCGTGGGGAGCAGTACTTC. This gives the protein CASSLTSGARGEQYF.

On this clonotype: A much larger clone differs from this one at a single base, so this may be a read error. The chain is built from TRBV6-2 or TRBV6-3 and TRBJ2-4, with D unresolved. The germline CDR1 and CDR2 sequences are MNHEY and SVGEGT. The CDR3 has 13 residues. The DNA of the CDR3 is TGTGCCAGCAGCCGAAATAAAGGAAACATTCACTACTTC. It codes for CASSRNKGNIHYF.

Sample share makes this clonotype medium-sized. This chain connects TRBV19 to TRBJ2-1; tentatively, D is TRBD1 (6 bases). Germline CDR1 reads LNHDA; CDR2 reads SQIVND (reference sequence). The CDR3 loop spans 14 amino acids. V was pared by 3 bases and J by 10 bases, with 16 bases between. The CDR3 protein is CASSISTGRNEQFF. CDR3 nucleotide sequence: TGTGCCAGTAGTATTAGTACAGGGCGAAACGAGCAGTTCTTC.

In its sample, this clonotype ranks as medium-sized. The chain couples TRBV7-8 to TRBJ2-5; TRBD2 matches 7 bases. The trim removed 6 bases at V and 1 base at J, leaving 11 bases unmatched. This CDR3 comprises 16 residues. CDR1 SGHVS and CDR2 FQNEAQ come from the germline V gene. The CDR3 DNA reads TGTGCCAGCAGTTTACTAGCGAGAGGCGCCCAAGAGACCCAGTACTTC. This translates into CASSLLARGAQETQYF.

The V call is TRBV7-3, the J call TRBJ2-3, with D perhaps TRBD1 (7 bases). The CDR3 has 15 amino acids. V was pared by 5 bases and J by 0 bases, with 12 bases between. Germline V gene sequence: CDR1 SGHTA, CDR2 FQGTGA. CDR3 sequence (DNA): TGTGCCAGCAGCGAACAGGGGACTAGCACAGATACGCAGTATTTT. The encoded protein is CASSEQGTSTDTQYF.

This clonotype is medium-sized within its sample. The J gene is TRBJ2-7, the V gene TRBV28, with TRBD2 matching 8 bases. Per germline, CDR1 MDHEN and CDR2 SYDVKM. The CDR3 is 13 amino acids. After removal of 11 bases from V and 3 bases from J, the junction contained 9 bases not matched to a gene. The CDR3 sequence is CAGGGGSFYEQYF. CDR3 DNA sequence: TGTGCCGGCGGCGGGGGGTCCTTCTACGAGCAGTACTTC.

This clonotype was found once. The rearrangement links TRBV6-2 or TRBV6-3 to TRBJ2-7, with a possible D match to TRBD1 (6 bases). Germline CDR1 MNHEY, CDR2 SVGEGT. The CDR3 is made up of 13 amino acids. V dropped 7 bases and J dropped 7 bases, with 17 bases sitting between them. CDR3 in amino acids: CASNTRTAGEQYF. The CDR3 DNA reads as TGTGCCAGCAACACAAGGACAGCAGGGGAGCAGTACTTC.

This clonotype rates as medium-sized. The chain couples TRBV20-1 to TRBJ1-5; D might be TRBD1 (6 bases). CDR3 length equals 19 residues. CDR1 and CDR2 from the germline V gene are DFQATT and SNEGSKA (reference sequence). Trimming stripped 6 bases from V and 0 bases from J, with 27 bases between. In DNA form, the CDR3 reads TGCAGTGCGCCGATCAGGGGCCGGGGGGGAACTTATAGCAATCAGCCCCAGCATTTT. It is translated as CSAPIRGRGGTYSNQPQHF.

This clonotype is termed medium-sized. V gene TRBV28 combines with J gene TRBJ1-2, with a weak D call TRBD1 (6 bases). This CDR3 region has 15 residues. The ends were cut back, 3 bases at V and 14 bases at J, with 25 bases in the middle. Germline loops: CDR1 MDHEN, CDR2 SYDVKM. CDR3 region: CASSFFKGGSQSKTF. The CDR3 DNA sequence: TGTGCCAGCAGTTTTTTCAAGGGGGGCAGCCAGAGTAAGACCTTC.

By proportion, this clonotype is medium-sized. The chain carries TRBV2 and TRBJ1-4; D remains ambiguous. CDR1 and CDR2 (germline): SNHLY, FYNNEI. Trimming shortened V by 3 bases and J by 6 bases, and 11 bases separated the two germline ends. The CDR3 totals 14 residues. The CDR3 reads CASSEVRPDEKLFF. CDR3 coding DNA: TGTGCCAGCAGTGAGGTCCGCCCGGATGAAAAACTGTTTTTT.

This chain joins TRBV12-3 or TRBV12-4 and TRBJ1-2; 7 bases are shared with TRBD1. This CDR3 is built from 15 residues. J lost 5 bases, V lost 3 bases, and 9 bases had no gene match. The CDR3 sequence is CASSFRQTGRYGYTF. The CDR3 DNA is TGTGCCAGCAGTTTCAGACAGACAGGGCGGTATGGCTACACCTTC.

This clonotype is medium-sized (0.01 to 0.1%) within its sample. The chain employs TRBV28 and TRBJ2-5; maybe TRBD1 (6 bases). Germline V lookup: CDR1 MDHEN, CDR2 SYDVKM. V was clipped by 1 base and J by 3 bases, with 6 bases between them. The CDR3 is 13 residues long. The CDR3 reads CASSLYREETQYF. For the CDR3, the DNA is TGTGCCAGCAGTTTATACAGGGAAGAGACCCAGTACTTC.

In the case of this clonotype: The DNA is omitted, as the CDR3 cannot be located on it reliably, and the CDR3 follows TCRdb's listing. V is TRBV2 and J is TRBJ1-2. Germline assignment: CDR1 SNHLY and CDR2 FYNNEI. The CDR3 spans 14 residues, counting both ends. CDR3 amino acids: CPSILRDPVYGYTF.

This clonotype appeared once. A much larger clone differs from this one at a single base, so this may be a read error. This sequence joins TRBV12-3 or TRBV12-4 and TRBJ1-5; D unresolved. The CDR3 runs 13 residues. V lost 9 bases to trimming and J lost 4 bases, with 13 bases between them. The CDR3 protein is CARSQRENQPQHF. The CDR3 DNA follows: TGTGCCAGAAGTCAACGGGAGAATCAGCCCCAGCATTTT.

This clonotype appeared a few times. A read error may explain this, as a much larger clone is one base away. J is TRBJ2-3 and V is TRBV6-2 or TRBV6-3, with D perhaps given as TRBD1 or TRBD2 (7 bases each). This CDR3 region has 15 residues. Germline assignment: CDR1 MNHEY and CDR2 SVGEGT. V shed 0 bases and J shed 6 bases, with 13 bases lying between them. The CDR3 bases are TGTGCCAGCAGTTACTCGGCAGGGGGGGACGATACGCAGTATTTT. It codes for CASSYSAGGDDTQYF.

The rearrangement links TRBV6-1 to TRBJ1-1, with 8 bases fitting TRBD1. The CDR3 length is 15 residues. Per germline, CDR1 MNHNS and CDR2 SASEGT. V lost 6 bases to trimming and J lost 1 base; unmatched junction nucleotides: 7. The CDR3 nucleotides read TGTGCCAGCAGCCGACGGGACAGGTCGAACACTGAAGCTTTCTTT. The encoded protein is CASSRRDRSNTEAFF.

J is TRBJ1-1 and V is TRBV28; 8 nucleotides match TRBD1. The CDR3 covers 14 residues. The ends lost 5 bases at V and 5 bases at J; junction bases unmatched: 7. Germline V gene sequence: CDR1 MDHEN, CDR2 SYDVKM. Here the CDR3 reads CASSQGAPGTEAFF. The DNA of the CDR3 is TGTGCCAGCAGTCAGGGGGCACCGGGAACTGAAGCTTTCTTT.

This clonotype is judged hyperexpanded. In DNA form, the CDR3 reads TGTGCCAGCAGTGAATACCTCAGGGCCTACGAGCAGTACTTC. It translates to CASSEYLRAYEQYF. V is TRBV6-1 and J is TRBJ2-7; D may be TRBD1 (5 bases). This CDR3 spans 14 amino acids. The ends were cut back, 2 bases at V and 2 bases at J, with 10 bases in the middle. Germline assignment: CDR1 MNHNS and CDR2 SASEGT.

This clonotype was recorded once. This sequence joins TRBV5-5 and TRBJ1-3; D not certain. CDR1 is SGHKS, CDR2 YYEKEE, per germline (reference sequence). Trimming pared 8 bases from V and 4 bases from J, leaving 13 bases between. The CDR3 spans 13 residues. This chain's CDR3 is CASHRVSGNTIYF. In nucleotides, the CDR3 is TGTGCCAGTCATAGGGTCTCCGGAAACACCATATATTTT.

The V gene is TRBV12-3 or TRBV12-4, the J gene TRBJ2-2, with TRBD2 matching over 10 bases. V shed 6 bases and J 1 base; nucleotides not matched to a gene: 5. The CDR3 has 16 amino acids. The CDR3 bases are TGTGCCAGCAGACAACTAGCGGGGAAGAACACCGGGGAGCTGTTTTTT. Amino acids: CASRQLAGKNTGELFF.

This clonotype was counted a single time. This may stem from a read error, because a much larger clone lies one nucleotide away. CDR3 region: CASSLGTRNNGELFF. DNA of the CDR3: TGTGCCAGCAGCTTGGGGACAAGGAACAACGGGGAGCTGTTTTTT. This chain uses TRBV5-4 with TRBJ2-2, with D possibly matching TRBD1 (5 bases). Germline V gene data show CDR1 as SGHNT and CDR2 as YYREEE (reference sequence). This CDR3 region has 15 residues.

This clonotype was detected only a few times. With a much larger clone just one base away, this may be a read error. The J gene is TRBJ1-1, the V gene TRBV3-1; D remains unclear. The ends were cut back, 7 bases at V and 2 bases at J, with 8 bases in the middle. The CDR3 spans 12 residues. CDR1 LGHDT and CDR2 YNNKEL come from the germline V gene (reference sequence). This CDR3 is CASIQANTEAFF. The CDR3 bases are TGTGCCAGCATCCAGGCCAACACTGAAGCTTTCTTT. The whole variable domain, remainder taken from reference TRBV3-1 and TRBJ1-1, is DTAVSQTPKYLVTQMGNDKSIKCEQNLGHDTMYWYKQDSKKFLKIMFSYNNKELIINETVPNRFSPKSPDKAHLNLHINSLELGDSAVYFCASIQANTEAFFGQGTRLTVV.